The entry below describes one TCR beta chain. What it binds is unknown. PCR involved 60 Vbeta and 13 Jbeta primers. The repertoire was sequenced with immunoSEQ multiplex PCR; TCRdb's copy has only in-frame clones and lacks some. The sample has approximately 130,000 clones; roughly 78% are singletons. This entry belongs to a study of cytomegalovirus exposure and HLA in healthy donors. Overall study findings and caveats: The likely origin of a cluster of highly shared sequence variants was a sequencing artifact.

Samples came from healthy bone marrow donors. Germline V gene sequence: CDR1 SGHTA, CDR2 FQGTGA. The CDR3 runs to 13 residues. Between the trimmed V and J ends, which lost 4 bases and 5 bases, there was a span of 11 bases. The chain has TRBV7-3 and TRBJ2-5; D might be TRBD2 (5 bases). The sequencing sample was made of PBMCs. This sequence originates from a woman in her forties in good health and CMV-seronegative. The CDR3 reads CASSSTTGETQYF. The DNA for the CDR3 is TGTGCCAGCAGCTCTACGACGGGGGAGACCCAGTACTTC.